Here is one T cell receptor beta chain with its context. This entry belongs to a study of CD8 T cells in Susac syndrome. It was with random hexamers that 0.5 to 1 ug RNA was reverse transcribed. Amplification of TCR beta CDR3 was carried out by immunoSEQ multiplex PCR, which covered 54 Vbeta and 13 Jbeta segments. MiXCR, run by TCRdb on the immunoSEQ multiplex PCR reads, gives a single entry per CDR3 protein. This sample yields hundreds of thousands of distinct CDR3 sequences, of which roughly 93% are seen a single time; 0.055% to 0.075% belongs to the top ten. Sequencing of TCR beta was performed on blood CD8+ and CD4+ T cells. The study used treatment-naive patients who had stable or active relapsing-remitting disease as multiple sclerosis controls. In contrast to the negatively isolated CD8+ and CD4+ T cells, TEMRA cells were FACS-enriched. With V trimmed by 3 bases and J by 13 bases, 10 bases remained unmatched. The CDR3 covers 14 residues. Germline CDR1 and CDR2: LGHDT and YNNKEL (reference sequence).

The clonotype originates from a human donor with multiple sclerosis. The sample consisted of CD4+ T cells from PBMCs. The chain employs TRBV3-1 and TRBJ2-1; 9 bases agree with TRBD2. CDR3 in DNA: TGTGCCAGCAGCCATCCCCTTAGCGGGAGAGAACAGTTCTTC. It is translated as CASSHPLSGREQFF.